A single sample gave rise to the 11 T cell receptor beta chains below, sequenced in a study of OX40 agonist ivuxolimab in advanced cancers. Measured with immunoSEQ multiplex PCR; TCRdb has only the in-frame clones, and not every one. Of tens of thousands of clones detected, approximately 85% appear once; the ten largest clones hold under 2.5%. Sample: CD4+ or CD8+ T cells sorted from blood, taken in a trial of the OX40 agonist ivuxolimab. The source is an adult with an advanced solid tumor such as melanoma, head and neck, liver or kidney cancer.

The V gene is TRBV10-3, the J gene TRBJ2-1, with TRBD2 identical over 8 bases. The CDR3 consists of 13 residues. The germline V gene has CDR1 ENHRY and CDR2 SYGVKD. Losses at the gene ends were 5 bases for V and 8 bases for J; bases not matched to a gene: 5. The CDR3 region is CAISSGSFDEQFF. The CDR3 nucleotides read TGTGCCATCAGTAGCGGGAGTTTTGATGAGCAGTTCTTC.

This clone was observed a single time. This chain joins TRBV19 and TRBJ1-5; possible D gene TRBD1, 6 bases. The germline V gene has CDR1 LNHDA and CDR2 SQIVND (reference sequence). V lost 5 bases and J lost 6, with 14 bases in between. This CDR3 is built from 14 residues. Here the CDR3 reads CASSPSLGGQPQHF. The CDR3 coding sequence is TGTGCCAGTAGTCCCTCCCTAGGGGGTCAGCCCCAGCATTTT.

The chain couples TRBV2 to TRBJ1-4, with D tentatively TRBD1 (5 bases). The CDR3 consists of 17 residues. Trimming pared 11 bases from V and 10 bases from J, leaving 32 bases between. Germline V lookup: CDR1 SNHLY, CDR2 FYNNEI. The CDR3 here is CAGQRDAQGWLTGKLFF. CDR3 coding DNA: TGTGCCGGTCAGAGGGACGCTCAGGGTTGGTTGACGGGAAAACTGTTTTTT.

The genes are TRBV19 and TRBJ1-1; TRBD1 matches 10 bases. The V segment lost 6 bases and the J segment 7 bases; nucleotides outside the gene matches: 11. Germline V gives CDR1 LNHDA, CDR2 SQIVND (reference sequence). This CDR3 has 15 residues. The CDR3 DNA is TGTGCCAGTAGAGGAGGGGACAGGGGAGGACGTGAAGCTTTCTTT. Amino acid sequence: CASRGGDRGGREAFF.

The chain combines TRBV6-5 with TRBJ2-3; TRBD2 agrees at 8 bases. V lost 6 bases, J lost 1 base, and 6 bases stayed unmatched. Germline V gene sequence: CDR1 MNHEY, CDR2 SVGAGI. The CDR3 spans 15 residues. The DNA for the CDR3 is TGTGCCAGCAGAACGCTCGGGGGGGGCACAGATACGCAGTATTTT. Encoded protein: CASRTLGGGTDTQYF.

This chain uses TRBV5-1 with TRBJ2-7, with D perhaps matching TRBD2 (6 bases). The CDR3 runs 14 residues. With 2 bases removed from V and 6 bases from J, the gap between germline ends came to 15 bases. The germline gives CDR1 SGHRS, CDR2 YFSETQ. Here the CDR3 DNA reads TGCGCCAGCAGCTTTGCCAAGGCGGGGCTCGAGCAGTACTTC. This gives the protein CASSFAKAGLEQYF.

This chain connects TRBV4-1 to TRBJ1-4; 7 bases align to TRBD1. CDR3 length equals 15 residues. The germline CDR1 and CDR2 sequences are MGHRA and YSYEKL. The V segment lost 4 bases and the J segment 7 bases; nucleotides outside the gene matches: 9. Here the CDR3 reads CASSLTGTVIEKLFF. The CDR3 bases are TGCGCCAGCAGCCTCACCGGGACAGTGATTGAAAAACTGTTTTTT.

The chain links TRBV7-8 to TRBJ1-4; no reliable D call. The V and J ends lost 3 bases and 0 bases respectively, with 11 bases between them. The CDR3 length is 16 residues. From germline, CDR1 is SGHVS and CDR2 FQNEAQ. For the CDR3, the DNA is TGTGCCAGCAGCTTCCGTCCCGGTGCAACTAATGAAAAACTGTTTTTT. It encodes CASSFRPGATNEKLFF.

The rearrangement links TRBV6-5 to TRBJ1-2; no reliable D call. This CDR3 contains 14 residues. The V gene's germline CDR1 is MNHEY and CDR2 SVGAGI. With 2 bases removed from V and 6 bases from J, the gap between germline ends came to 13 bases. CDR3 region: CASSYIGRADGYTF. The CDR3 nucleotides read TGTGCCAGCAGTTACATTGGCCGCGCCGATGGCTACACCTTC.

This chain uses TRBV18 with TRBJ1-5, with D maybe TRBD1 (6 bases). Germline V gene lookup returns CDR1 KGHSH and CDR2 LQKENI. The CDR3 extends over 16 amino acids. Between the trimmed V and J ends, which lost 0 bases and 7 bases, there was a span of 16 bases. The CDR3 nucleotides read TGTGCCAGCTCACCACCTCTACCCCGGGGGCGGCAGCCCCAGCATTTT. This gives the protein CASSPPLPRGRQPQHF. The full variable domain, completed using reference TRBV18 and TRBJ1-5, is NAGVMQNPRHLVRRRGQEARLRCSPMKGHSHVYWYRQLPEEGLKFMVYLQKENIIDESGMPKERFSAEFPKEGPSILRIQQVVRGDSAAYFCASSPPLPRGRQPQHFGDGTRLSIL.

This chain uses TRBV5-6 with TRBJ1-3; no firm D call. With 1 base removed from V and 0 bases from J, the gap between germline ends came to 11 bases. CDR3 size: 16 residues. CDR1 is SGHDT, CDR2 YYEEEE, per germline. The CDR3 region has the DNA TGTGCCAGCAGCTTGCCCCGGTTCTTCTCTGGAAACACCATATATTTT. This gives the protein CASSLPRFFSGNTIYF.